One sample yielded the 10 T cell receptor beta chains listed below, sequenced in a study of blood T cells in healthy people across ages. Through a sample-barcoded 5' primer and a J-beta primer mix, a second PCR was run for about 7 to 12 cycles. A single record per CDR3 protein comes from TCRdb applying MiXCR to the 5' RACE reads. The sample consists of around 2 million distinct CDR3 sequences, about two fifths of them appearing once. The specimen was blood. Receptors were obtained from a human donor in good health.

The chain recombines TRBV29-1 with TRBJ2-1; TRBD1 is a possible D gene (6 bases). This CDR3 comprises 12 residues. V gave up 4 bases and J gave up 10 bases, with 14 bases separating them. Germline CDR1 reads SQVTM; CDR2 reads ANQGSEA. This CDR3 reads CSVAWDNYEQFF. CDR3 nucleotides: TGCAGCGTTGCGTGGGACAACTACGAGCAGTTCTTC.

This rearrangement joins TRBV29-1 to TRBJ1-2, with D unresolved. Germline CDR1 is SQVTM and CDR2 is ANQGSEA. The germline V and J ends were trimmed by 8 bases and 4 bases, with 17 bases remaining between them. The length of the CDR3 is 13 residues. The CDR3 region is CSSLAQDSYGYTF. CDR3 DNA sequence: TGCAGCTCCTTGGCCCAGGATTCCTATGGCTACACCTTC.

This clonotype has a handful of counts. V is TRBV28 and J is TRBJ1-2; TRBD1 might be the D (5 bases). CDR3 length: 21 amino acids. Germline V gene sequence: CDR1 MDHEN, CDR2 SYDVKM. V gave up 4 bases and J gave up 3 bases, with 33 bases separating them. The CDR3: CASSYITAGQWVARAYYGYTF. CDR3 DNA sequence: TGTGCCAGCAGTTACATCACGGCAGGGCAATGGGTGGCACGGGCCTACTATGGCTACACCTTC.

V gene TRBV7-6 combines with J gene TRBJ2-3, with D hard to call. The V end was cut by 2 bases, the J end by 5 bases, with 11 bases between. Germline V gene sequence: CDR1 SGHVS, CDR2 FNYEAQ. This CDR3 has 14 residues. CDR3 sequence reads: CASSLLGLRDTQYF. CDR3 DNA: TGTGCCAGCAGCTTATTAGGGTTGCGAGATACGCAGTATTTT.

The rearrangement joins TRBV7-2 to TRBJ1-2; D gene unclear. The CDR3 contains 10 residues. The germline V gene has CDR1 SGHTA and CDR2 FQGNSA. V was trimmed by 3 bases and J by 9 bases, leaving 5 bases between them. Here the CDR3 reads CASSFERYTF. In nucleotides, the CDR3 is TGTGCCAGCAGCTTTGAGCGCTACACCTTC.

The V and J genes are TRBV7-9 and TRBJ2-4, with D unresolved. The V gene lost 2 bases and the J gene lost 0 bases, with 8 bases spanning the gap. This CDR3 has 15 amino acids. CDR1 SEHNR and CDR2 FQNEAQ come from the germline V gene (reference sequence). CDR3 sequence (DNA): TGTGCCAGCAGCTTATTACAGTTAGCCAAAAACATTCAGTACTTC. Its translation: CASSLLQLAKNIQYF. The full variable domain, completed using reference TRBV7-9 and TRBJ2-4, is DTGVSQNPRHKITKRGQNVTFRCDPISEHNRLYWYRQTLGQGPEFLTYFQNEAQLEKSRLLSDRFSAERPKGSFSTLEIQRTEQGDSAMYLCASSLLQLAKNIQYFGAGTRLSVL.

J is TRBJ2-1 and V is TRBV9; 8 positions agree with TRBD2. Germline CDR1 reads SGDLS; CDR2 reads YYNGEE. V lost 1 base to trimming and J lost 5 bases; unmatched junction nucleotides: 5. The CDR3 spans 15 residues. The CDR3 coding sequence is TGTGCCAGCAGCGTAAGAGCGGGGGAAGACAATGAGCAGTTCTTC. Amino acid sequence: CASSVRAGEDNEQFF.

The chain links TRBV7-9 to TRBJ2-1, with D uncertain. The CDR3 is 14 amino acids. Per the germline V gene, CDR1 is SEHNR and CDR2 is FQNEAQ (reference sequence). The V gene lost 6 bases and the J gene lost 8 bases, with 17 bases spanning the gap. CDR3 residues: CASRPRWVGDEQFF. CDR3 DNA sequence: TGTGCCAGCAGACCCCGGTGGGTAGGAGATGAGCAGTTCTTC.

The CDR3 region has the DNA TGTGCCAGCTCCGAGTCTTGGATCGAAAAACTGTTTTTT. Protein sequence: CASSESWIEKLFF. V gene TRBV7-9 combines with J gene TRBJ1-4; D call uncertain. Germline assignment: CDR1 SEHNR and CDR2 FQNEAQ (reference sequence). CDR3 length: 13 amino acids. V was cut by 8 bases and J by 8 bases, with 15 bases left in between.

The table lists this clonotype with a few counts. The rearrangement joins TRBV24-1 to TRBJ2-7, with D possibly called TRBD1 or TRBD2 (5 bases each). The CDR3 has 12 amino acids. V lost 3 bases and J 6 bases, leaving 8 bases between the germline ends. In germline, CDR1 is KGHDR, CDR2 SFDVKD. The CDR3 DNA follows: TGTGCCACCAGTGATGACAGCGGCGAGCAGTACTTC. Residues: CATSDDSGEQYF.